This T cell receptor beta chain is drawn from a study of cytomegalovirus exposure and HLA in healthy donors. Clones were sequenced by immunoSEQ multiplex PCR, and TCRdb holds only the in-frame ones, with some missing. The sample includes about 84,000 clones, roughly 93% of them seen just once. CDR3 length: 11 amino acids. Trimming took 1 base from V and 15 from J, leaving 13 bases between them. Per the germline V gene, CDR1 is DFQATT and CDR2 is SNEGSKA (reference sequence). General observations from the study: There were 150 to 200 TCR beta chains listed as cytomegalovirus-associated. The tendency of first-cohort TCR clusters to co-occur in the 120 validation repertoires was identified by a subsequent analysis.

Comments on this clone: Antigen: not known.

This TCR derives from a man under 40 in good health and CMV-seronegative. The chain uses TRBV20-1 and TRBJ2-4; a weak D match, TRBD1 (6 bases). The sequenced material came from PBMCs. The CDR3 protein is CSARGTAPPYF. The CDR3 DNA is TGCAGTGCTAGAGGGACAGCTCCCCCGTACTTC.